The clone carrying this TCR beta chain was seen a single time. These data belong to a study of blood T cell repertoires in COVID-19. The germline V gene encodes CDR1 KGHSH and CDR2 LQKENI. The CDR3 is 15 residues long. V gave up 3 bases and J gave up 3 bases; unmatched junction bases: 8. In the original workflow: Amplification from reference gene primers served as the basis for estimated nucleated cell counts. The assay was immunoSEQ multiplex PCR, and TCRdb's table has in-frame clones only and misses some. D and trimming were read from the DNA, whereas the V and J calls and clone size are those reported in that table. Here the sample spans nearly 35,000 clones, 75% to 90% being singletons.

The gene calls are TRBV18 and TRBJ2-7; 7 bases are shared with TRBD1. The receptor comes from a human donor with acute or convalescent COVID-19. The donor label of this sample is uncertain. The material sequenced was peripheral blood. The CDR3 sequence: CASSPGQPKDYEQYF. In nucleotides, the CDR3 is TGTGCCAGCTCACCGGGACAGCCAAAAGACTACGAGCAGTACTTC.